This T cell receptor (beta chain) was retrieved from a study of blood T cell repertoires in COVID-19. At the level of the study: PBMCs, B-cell-depleted T cells, or T cells provided the cDNA or gDNA that made up the material.

Authors' processing steps: By means of reference gene primer amplification, nucleated cell counts were estimated. Profiling relied on immunoSEQ multiplex PCR, and the TCRdb table lists in-frame clones only, not all of them. V and J calls and clone size are as listed in that table; D and trimming were resolved from the DNA. The sample lists around 300,000 clones, about nine tenths occurring once. Trimming took 5 bases from V and 4 from J, leaving 21 bases between them. Germline V gene lookup returns CDR1 MDHEN and CDR2 SYDVKM. This CDR3 region has 18 residues. This receptor was obtained from a woman in her 40s with acute or convalescent COVID-19. The rearrangement uses TRBV28 and TRBJ1-6; D remains ambiguous. Sequencing input: peripheral blood. The DNA of the CDR3 is TGTGCCAGCAGTCGGAGGGTGGCCGTGGAGTTTTATAATTCACCCCTCCACTTT. It codes for CASSRRVAVEFYNSPLHF.